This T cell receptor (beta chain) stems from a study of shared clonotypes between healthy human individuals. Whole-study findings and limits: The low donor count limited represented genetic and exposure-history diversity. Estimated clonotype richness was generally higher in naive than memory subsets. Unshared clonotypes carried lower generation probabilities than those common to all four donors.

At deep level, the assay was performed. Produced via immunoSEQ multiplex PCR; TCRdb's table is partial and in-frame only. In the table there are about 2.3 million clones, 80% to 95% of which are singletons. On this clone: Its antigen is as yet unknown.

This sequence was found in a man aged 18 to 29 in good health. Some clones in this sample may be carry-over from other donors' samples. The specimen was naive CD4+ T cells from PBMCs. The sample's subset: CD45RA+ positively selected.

CDR3 in amino acids: CASSPGQANNEKLFF. Here the CDR3 DNA reads TGTGCCAGCAGCCCAGGACAGGCGAATAATGAAAAACTGTTTTTT. The rearrangement links TRBV7-9 to TRBJ1-4, with 7 bases matching TRBD1. Losses at the gene ends were 5 bases for V and 4 bases for J; bases not matched to a gene: 7. Germline values: CDR1 SEHNR, CDR2 FQNEAQ (reference sequence). The CDR3 covers 15 residues.